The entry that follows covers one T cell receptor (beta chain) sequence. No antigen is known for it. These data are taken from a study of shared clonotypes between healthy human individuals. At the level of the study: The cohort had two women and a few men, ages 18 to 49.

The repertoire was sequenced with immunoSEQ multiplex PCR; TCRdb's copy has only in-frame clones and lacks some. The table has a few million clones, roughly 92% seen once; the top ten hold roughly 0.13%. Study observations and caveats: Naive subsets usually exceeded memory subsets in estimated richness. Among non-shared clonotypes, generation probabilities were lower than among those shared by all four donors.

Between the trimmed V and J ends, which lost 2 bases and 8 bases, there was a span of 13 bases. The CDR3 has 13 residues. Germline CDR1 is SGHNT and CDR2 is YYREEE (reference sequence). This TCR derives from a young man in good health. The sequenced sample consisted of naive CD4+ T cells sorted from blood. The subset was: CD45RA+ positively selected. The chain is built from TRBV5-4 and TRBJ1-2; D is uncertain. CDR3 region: CASSLSPTGGYTF. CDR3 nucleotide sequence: TGTGCCAGCAGCTTATCCCCCACCGGGGGCTACACCTTC.